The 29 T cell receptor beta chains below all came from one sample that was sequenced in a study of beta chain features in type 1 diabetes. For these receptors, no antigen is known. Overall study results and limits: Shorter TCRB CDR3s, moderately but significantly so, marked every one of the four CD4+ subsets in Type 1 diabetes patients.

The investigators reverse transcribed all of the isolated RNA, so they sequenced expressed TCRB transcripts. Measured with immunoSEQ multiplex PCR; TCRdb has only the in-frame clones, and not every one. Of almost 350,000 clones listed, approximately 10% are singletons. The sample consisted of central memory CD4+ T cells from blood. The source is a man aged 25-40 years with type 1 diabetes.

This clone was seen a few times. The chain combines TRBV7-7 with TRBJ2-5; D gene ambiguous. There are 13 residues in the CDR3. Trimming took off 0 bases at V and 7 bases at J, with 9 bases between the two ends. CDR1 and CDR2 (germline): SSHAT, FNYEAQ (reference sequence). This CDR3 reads CASSLAALGTQYF. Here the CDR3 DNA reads TGTGCCAGCAGCTTAGCTGCGCTCGGGACCCAGTACTTC.

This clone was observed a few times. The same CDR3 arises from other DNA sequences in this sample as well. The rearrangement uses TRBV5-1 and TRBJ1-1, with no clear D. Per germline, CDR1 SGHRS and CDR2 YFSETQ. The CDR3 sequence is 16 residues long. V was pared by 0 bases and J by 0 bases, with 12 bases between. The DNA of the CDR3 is TGCGCCAGCAGCTTGGCAGCGACAAATATGAACACTGAAGCTTTCTTT. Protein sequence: CASSLAATNMNTEAFF.

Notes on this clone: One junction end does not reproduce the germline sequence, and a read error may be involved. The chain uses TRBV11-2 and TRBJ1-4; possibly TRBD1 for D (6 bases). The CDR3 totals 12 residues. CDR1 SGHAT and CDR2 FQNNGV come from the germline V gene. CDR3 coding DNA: TGTGCCAGCAGCTTAGAGGGAGGGGGGCCGCTTTTT. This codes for CASSLEGGGPLF.

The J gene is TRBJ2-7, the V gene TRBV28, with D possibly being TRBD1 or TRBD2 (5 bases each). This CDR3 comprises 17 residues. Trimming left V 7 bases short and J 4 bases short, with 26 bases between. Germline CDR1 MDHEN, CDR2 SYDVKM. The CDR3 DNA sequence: TGTGCCAGCAAGTTGGGCGGCGGGTCGCGAGGGGTTTACGAGCAGTACTTC. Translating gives CASKLGGGSRGVYEQYF.

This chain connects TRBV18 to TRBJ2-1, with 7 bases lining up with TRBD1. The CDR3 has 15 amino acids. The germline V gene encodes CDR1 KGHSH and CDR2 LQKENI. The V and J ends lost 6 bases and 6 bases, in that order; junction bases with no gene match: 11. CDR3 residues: CASSPWSGTVNEQFF. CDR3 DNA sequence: TGTGCCAGCTCTCCCTGGTCAGGGACAGTCAATGAGCAGTTCTTC. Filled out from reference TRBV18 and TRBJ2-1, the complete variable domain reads NAGVMQNPRHLVRRRGQEARLRCSPMKGHSHVYWYRQLPEEGLKFMVYLQKENIIDESGMPKERFSAEFPKEGPSILRIQQVVRGDSAAYFCASSPWSGTVNEQFFGPGTRLTVL.

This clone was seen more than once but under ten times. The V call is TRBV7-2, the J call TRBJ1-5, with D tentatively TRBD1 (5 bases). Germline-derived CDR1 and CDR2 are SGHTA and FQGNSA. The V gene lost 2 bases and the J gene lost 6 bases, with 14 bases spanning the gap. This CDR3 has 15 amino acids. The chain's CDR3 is CASSLSWGEGQPQHF. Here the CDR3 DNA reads TGTGCCAGCAGCTTATCTTGGGGGGAAGGTCAGCCCCAGCATTTT.

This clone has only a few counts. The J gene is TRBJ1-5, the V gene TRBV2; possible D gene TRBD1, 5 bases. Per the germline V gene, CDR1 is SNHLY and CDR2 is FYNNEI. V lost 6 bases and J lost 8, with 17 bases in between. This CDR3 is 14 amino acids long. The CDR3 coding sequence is TGTGCCAGCAGGACCGGGACGATTACTGAGCCCCAGCATTTT. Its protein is CASRTGTITEPQHF.

The CDR3 is CASSLTLAGGQDTQYF. CDR3 bases: TGTGCCAGCAGTTTAACCCTAGCGGGGGGGCAAGATACGCAGTATTTT. J is TRBJ2-3 and V is TRBV27, with 12 bases lining up with TRBD2. The CDR3 length is 16 residues. Germline values: CDR1 MNHEY, CDR2 SMNVEV (reference sequence). Germline trimming cut 2 bases from V and 5 bases from J; bases unmatched to any gene: 5.

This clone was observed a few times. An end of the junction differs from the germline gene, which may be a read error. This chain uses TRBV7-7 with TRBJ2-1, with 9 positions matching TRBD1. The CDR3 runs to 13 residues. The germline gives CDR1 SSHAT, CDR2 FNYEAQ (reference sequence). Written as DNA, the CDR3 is TGTGCTAGCAGCTCGGGACAGGGCAATGAGCAGTTCTTC. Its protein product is CASSSGQGNEQFF.

CDR3 sequence: CASSPRSQGFYEQYF. The CDR3 nucleotides read TGTGCCAGCAGCCCACGGAGTCAGGGATTCTACGAGCAGTACTTC. This chain uses TRBV9 with TRBJ2-7; possibly TRBD1 for D (5 bases). CDR3 size: 15 residues. Germline assignment: CDR1 SGDLS and CDR2 YYNGEE. Trimming stripped 4 bases from V and 3 bases from J, with 17 bases between.

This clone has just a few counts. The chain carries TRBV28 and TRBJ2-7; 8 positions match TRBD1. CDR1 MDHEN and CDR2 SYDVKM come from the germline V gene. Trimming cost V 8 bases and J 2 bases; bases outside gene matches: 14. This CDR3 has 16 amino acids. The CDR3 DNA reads TGTGCCAGCGCTGACGGGGGCGGACAGGGTCCCTACGAGCAGTACTTC. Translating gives CASADGGGQGPYEQYF.

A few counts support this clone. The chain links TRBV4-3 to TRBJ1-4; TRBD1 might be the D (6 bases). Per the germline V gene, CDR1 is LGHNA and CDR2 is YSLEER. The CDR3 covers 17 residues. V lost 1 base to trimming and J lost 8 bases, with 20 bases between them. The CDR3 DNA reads TGCGCCAGCAGCCAAGGAGGTGGGGGGCAGGGAAAGGAAAAACTGTTTTTT. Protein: CASSQGGGGQGKEKLFF.

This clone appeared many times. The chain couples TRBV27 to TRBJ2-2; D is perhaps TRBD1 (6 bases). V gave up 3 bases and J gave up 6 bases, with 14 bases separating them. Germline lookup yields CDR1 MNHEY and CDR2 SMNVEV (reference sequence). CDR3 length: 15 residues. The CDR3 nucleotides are TGTGCCAGCAGTTTCAGGACAGACACCTCCGGGGAGCTGTTTTTT. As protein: CASSFRTDTSGELFF.

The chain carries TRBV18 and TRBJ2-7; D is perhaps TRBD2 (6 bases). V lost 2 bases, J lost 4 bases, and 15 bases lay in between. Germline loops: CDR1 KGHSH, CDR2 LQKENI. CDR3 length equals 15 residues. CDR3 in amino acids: CASSPSSGPPYEQYF. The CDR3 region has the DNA TGTGCCAGCTCACCATCGAGCGGGCCCCCGTACGAGCAGTACTTC.

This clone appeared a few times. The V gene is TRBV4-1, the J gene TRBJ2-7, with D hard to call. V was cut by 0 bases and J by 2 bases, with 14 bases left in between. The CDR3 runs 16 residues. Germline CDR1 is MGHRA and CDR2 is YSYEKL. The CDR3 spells CASSQDLNPAPYEQYF. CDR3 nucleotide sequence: TGCGCCAGCAGCCAAGATCTTAACCCGGCGCCCTACGAGCAGTACTTC.

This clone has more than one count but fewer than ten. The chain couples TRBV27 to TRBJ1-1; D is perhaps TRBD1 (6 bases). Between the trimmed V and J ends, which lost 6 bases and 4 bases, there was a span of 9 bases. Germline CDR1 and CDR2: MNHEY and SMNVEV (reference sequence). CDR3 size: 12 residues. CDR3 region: CASSTGTTEAFF. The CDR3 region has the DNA TGTGCCAGCAGCACAGGGACCACTGAAGCTTTCTTT.

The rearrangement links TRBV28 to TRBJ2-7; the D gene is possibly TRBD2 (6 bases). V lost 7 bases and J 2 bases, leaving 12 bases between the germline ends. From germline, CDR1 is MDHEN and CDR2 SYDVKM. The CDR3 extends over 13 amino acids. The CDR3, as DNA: TGTGCCAGCACCATGGAGGGTACCTACGAGCAGTACTTC. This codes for CASTMEGTYEQYF.

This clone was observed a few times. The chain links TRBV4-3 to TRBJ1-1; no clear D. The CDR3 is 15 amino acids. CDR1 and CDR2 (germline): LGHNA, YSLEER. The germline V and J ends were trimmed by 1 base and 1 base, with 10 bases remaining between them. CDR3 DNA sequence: TGCGCCAGCAGCCAAGGATGGACTGGGAACACTGAAGCTTTCTTT. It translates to CASSQGWTGNTEAFF.

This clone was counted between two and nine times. In DNA, the CDR3 is TGTGCCAGCAGCTTGGTATTGGACGCTAGCACAGATACGCAGTATTTT. It yields the protein CASSLVLDASTDTQYF. The J gene is TRBJ2-3, the V gene TRBV5-4; no firm D call. V dropped 0 bases and J dropped 0 bases, with 11 bases sitting between them. Germline CDR1 reads SGHNT; CDR2 reads YYREEE (reference sequence). The length of the CDR3 is 16 residues.

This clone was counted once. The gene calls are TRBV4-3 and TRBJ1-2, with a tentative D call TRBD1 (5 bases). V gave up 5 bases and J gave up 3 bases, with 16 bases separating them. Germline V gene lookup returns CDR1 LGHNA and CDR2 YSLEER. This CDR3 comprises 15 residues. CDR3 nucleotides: TGCGCCAGCAGCTCCCGTGTTGGGACGGACTATGGCTACACCTTC. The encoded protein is CASSSRVGTDYGYTF.

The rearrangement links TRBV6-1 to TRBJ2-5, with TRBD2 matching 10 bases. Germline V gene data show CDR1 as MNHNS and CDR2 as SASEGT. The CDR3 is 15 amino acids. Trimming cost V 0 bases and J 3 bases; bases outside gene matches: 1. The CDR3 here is CASSEASGGKETQYF. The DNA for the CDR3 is TGTGCCAGCAGTGAAGCTAGCGGGGGGAAAGAGACCCAGTACTTC.

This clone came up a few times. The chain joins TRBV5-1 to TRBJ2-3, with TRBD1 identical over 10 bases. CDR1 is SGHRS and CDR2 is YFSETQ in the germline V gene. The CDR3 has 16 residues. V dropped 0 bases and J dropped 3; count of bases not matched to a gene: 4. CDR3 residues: CASSLAPGQGTDTQYF. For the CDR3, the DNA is TGCGCCAGCAGCTTGGCCCCGGGACAGGGGACAGATACGCAGTATTTT.

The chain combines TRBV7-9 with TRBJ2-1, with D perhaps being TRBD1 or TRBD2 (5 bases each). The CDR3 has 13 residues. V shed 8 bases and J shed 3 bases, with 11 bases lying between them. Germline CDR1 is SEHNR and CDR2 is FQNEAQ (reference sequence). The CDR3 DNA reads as TGTGCCAGCCCGGGGACGGACTACAATGAGCAGTTCTTC. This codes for CASPGTDYNEQFF.

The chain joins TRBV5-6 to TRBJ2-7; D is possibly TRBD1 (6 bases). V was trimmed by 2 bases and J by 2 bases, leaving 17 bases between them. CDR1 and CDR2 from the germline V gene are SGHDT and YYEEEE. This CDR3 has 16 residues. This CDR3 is CASSLSWKGDTYEQYF. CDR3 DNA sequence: TGTGCCAGCAGCTTATCGTGGAAAGGGGACACCTACGAGCAGTACTTC.

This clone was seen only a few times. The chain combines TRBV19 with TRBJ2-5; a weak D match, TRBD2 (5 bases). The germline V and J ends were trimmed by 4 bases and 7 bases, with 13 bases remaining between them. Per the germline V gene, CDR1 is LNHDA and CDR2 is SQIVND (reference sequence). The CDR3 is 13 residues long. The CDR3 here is CASSTQDAGTQYF. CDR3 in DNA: TGTGCCAGTAGTACTCAGGACGCGGGGACCCAGTACTTC.

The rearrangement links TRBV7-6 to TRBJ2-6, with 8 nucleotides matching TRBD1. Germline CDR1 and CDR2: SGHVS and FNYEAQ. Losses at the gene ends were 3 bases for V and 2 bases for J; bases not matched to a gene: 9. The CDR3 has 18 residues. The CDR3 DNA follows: TGTGCCAGCAGCTTTCTTAGGACAGGGATTACTGGGGCCAACGTCCTGACTTTC. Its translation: CASSFLRTGITGANVLTF.

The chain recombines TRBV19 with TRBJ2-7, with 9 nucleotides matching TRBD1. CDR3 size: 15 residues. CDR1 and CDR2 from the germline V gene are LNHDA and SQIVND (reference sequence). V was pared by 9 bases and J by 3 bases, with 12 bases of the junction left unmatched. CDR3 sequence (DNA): TGTGCCAGCACCACGACAGGGGGACCCGACTACGAGCAGTACTTC. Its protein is CASTTTGGPDYEQYF.

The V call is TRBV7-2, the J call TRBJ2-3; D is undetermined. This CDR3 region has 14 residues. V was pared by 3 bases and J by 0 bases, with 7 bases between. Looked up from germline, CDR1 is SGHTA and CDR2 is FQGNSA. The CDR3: CASSLQESTDTQYF. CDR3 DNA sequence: TGTGCCAGCAGCTTGCAAGAGAGCACAGATACGCAGTATTTT.

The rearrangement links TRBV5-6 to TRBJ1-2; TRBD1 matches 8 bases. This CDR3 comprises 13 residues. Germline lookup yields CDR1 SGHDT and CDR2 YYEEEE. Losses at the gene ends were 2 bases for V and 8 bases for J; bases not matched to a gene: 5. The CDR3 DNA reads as TGTGCCAGCAGCTTACTGGACAGGGCCGGCTACACCTTC. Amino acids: CASSLLDRAGYTF.